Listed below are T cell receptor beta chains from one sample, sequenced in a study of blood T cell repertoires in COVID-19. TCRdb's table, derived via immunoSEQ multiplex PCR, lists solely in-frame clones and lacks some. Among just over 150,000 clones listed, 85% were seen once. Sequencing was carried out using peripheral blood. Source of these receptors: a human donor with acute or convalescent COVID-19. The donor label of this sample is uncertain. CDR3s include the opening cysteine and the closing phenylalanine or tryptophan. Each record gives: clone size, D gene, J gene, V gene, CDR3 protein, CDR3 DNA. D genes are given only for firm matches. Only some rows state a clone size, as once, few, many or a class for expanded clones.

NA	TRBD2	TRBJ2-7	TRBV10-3	CAISGGGTYEQYF	TGTGCCATCAGTGGGGGGGGGACCTACGAGCAGTACTTC
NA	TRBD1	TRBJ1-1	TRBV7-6	CASSPGQGAGSTEAFF	TGTGCCAGTTCCCCGGGACAGGGGGCCGGAAGCACTGAAGCTTTCTTT
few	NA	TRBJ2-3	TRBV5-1	CASSTGLDTDTQYF	TGCGCCAGCAGCACGGGACTCGACACAGATACGCAGTATTTT
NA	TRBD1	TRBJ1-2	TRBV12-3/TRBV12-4	CASSTGQAYGYTF	TGTGCCAGCAGTACCGGACAGGCCTATGGCTACACCTTC
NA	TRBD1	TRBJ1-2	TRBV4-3	CASSQAGQGALGYTF	TGCGCCAGCAGCCAAGCGGGACAGGGGGCTCTTGGCTACACCTTC
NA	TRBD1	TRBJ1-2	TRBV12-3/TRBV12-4	CASRTTGVGGYTF	TGTGCCAGCAGAACGACAGGGGTAGGAGGCTACACCTTC
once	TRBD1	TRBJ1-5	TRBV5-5	CASGPIGRGDQPQHF	TGTGCCAGCGGTCCAATTGGCAGGGGGGATCAGCCCCAGCATTTT
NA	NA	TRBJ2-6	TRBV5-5	CASRETGSGANVLTF	TGTGCCAGCAGGGAGACAGGCTCTGGGGCCAACGTCCTGACTTTC
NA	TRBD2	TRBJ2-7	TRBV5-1	CASSSGTSGGSGQYF	TGCGCCAGCAGCTCCGGGACTAGCGGGGGATCTGGGCAGTACTTC
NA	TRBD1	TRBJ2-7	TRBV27	CASSTYRGASYEQYF	TGTGCCAGCAGTACGTACAGGGGGGCCTCCTACGAGCAGTACTTC
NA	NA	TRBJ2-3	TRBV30	CAWSLIQNTDTQYF	TGTGCCTGGAGCTTAATTCAGAACACAGATACGCAGTATTTT
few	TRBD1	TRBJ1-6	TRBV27	CASSRPDRANSPLHF	TGTGCCAGCAGTCGCCCTGACAGGGCCAATTCACCCCTCCACTTT
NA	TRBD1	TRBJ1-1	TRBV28	CASSSQGKEAFF	TGTGCCAGCAGCTCACAGGGGAAGGAGGCTTTCTTT
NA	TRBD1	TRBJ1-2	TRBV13	CASSRVRGQMSYGYTF	TGTGCCAGCAGCCGCGTAAGGGGGCAAATGAGCTATGGCTACACCTTC
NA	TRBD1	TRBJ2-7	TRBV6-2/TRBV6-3	CASGQRTGGKIYEQYF	TGTGCCAGCGGCCAGAGAACAGGGGGCAAAATCTACGAGCAGTACTTC
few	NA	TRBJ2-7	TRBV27	CASSLSREINEQYF	TGTGCCAGCAGTTTGTCCCGAGAAATAAACGAGCAGTACTTC
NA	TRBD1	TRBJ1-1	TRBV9	CASSVNGGTGNTEAFF	TGTGCCAGCAGCGTAAACGGGGGGACAGGGAACACTGAAGCTTTCTTT
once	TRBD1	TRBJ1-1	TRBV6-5	CASSPDRAPGAEAFF	TGTGCCAGCAGTCCGGACAGGGCCCCGGGGGCTGAAGCTTTCTTT
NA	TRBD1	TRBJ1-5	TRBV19	CASSISDRGSQPQHF	TGTGCCAGTAGTATTTCGGACAGGGGGAGTCAGCCCCAGCATTTT
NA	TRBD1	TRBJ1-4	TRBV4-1	CASSPNPGTGLEKLFF	TGCGCCAGCAGCCCGAATCCCGGGACAGGGCTTGAAAAACTGTTTTTT
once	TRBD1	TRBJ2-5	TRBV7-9	CASSLPRDRGRETQYF	TGTGCCAGCAGTCTACCCCGGGACAGGGGGCGAGAGACCCAGTACTTC
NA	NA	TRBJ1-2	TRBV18	CASSPDMSDGYTF	TGTGCCAGCTCACCGGACATGAGTGACGGCTACACCTTC
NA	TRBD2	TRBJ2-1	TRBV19	CASSMGWHLLGGNEQFF	TGTGCCAGTAGTATGGGGTGGCACCTCTTGGGGGGGAATGAGCAGTTCTTC
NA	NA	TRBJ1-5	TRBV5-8	CASSLAAEVTLNQPQHF	TGTGCCAGCAGCTTGGCCGCGGAGGTTACTCTCAATCAGCCCCAGCATTTT
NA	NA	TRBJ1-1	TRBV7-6	CASSLGPGKNTEAFF	TGTGCCAGCAGCTTAGGGCCGGGAAAGAACACTGAAGCTTTCTTT
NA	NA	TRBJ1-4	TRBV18	CASSPSGGTPNEKLFF	TGTGCCAGCTCACCATCCGGTGGGACACCAAATGAAAAACTGTTTTTT
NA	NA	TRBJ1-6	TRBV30	CAWTGGPNSPLHF	TGTGCCTGGACCGGGGGACCTAATTCACCCCTCCACTTT
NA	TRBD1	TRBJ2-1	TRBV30	CACLLPGQGANKQFF	TGTGCCTGCCTTCTGCCGGGACAGGGGGCTAATAAGCAGTTCTTC